The TCR beta chain described here comes from a study of T cell responses to AZD1222 COVID-19 vaccine. General study findings and limits: Variant regions that are unmutated are reportedly the target of nearly half of spike-specific TCRs. Two AZD1222 doses significantly raised spike-specific TCR breadth and depth over controls. Spike as a whole was targeted by vaccine-associated CD4 TCRs, dominant at 160-218 and 743-854.

A note on this clone: The target antigen is unknown.

Researchers grouped second doses given at about 4 or about 12 weeks into one pool. Deletions cut 1 base from V and 2 bases from J, with 12 bases between. The CDR3 has 16 amino acids. Looked up from germline, CDR1 is SGHDT and CDR2 is YYEEEE. The protocol was immunoSEQ multiplex PCR, while the TCRdb copy is restricted to in-frame clones and leaves out a portion. The repertoire holds about 140,000 clones, with around 90% as singletons. The material was peripheral blood, obtained 28 days after the second AZD1222 dose. The rearrangement joins TRBV5-6 to TRBJ1-4, with no clear D. This clonotype was obtained from an adult who received the AZD1222 COVID-19 vaccine. The CDR3 DNA reads TGTGCCAGCAGCTTGTTTGGTGTGGGTACTAATGAAAAACTGTTTTTT. It translates to CASSLFGVGTNEKLFF.